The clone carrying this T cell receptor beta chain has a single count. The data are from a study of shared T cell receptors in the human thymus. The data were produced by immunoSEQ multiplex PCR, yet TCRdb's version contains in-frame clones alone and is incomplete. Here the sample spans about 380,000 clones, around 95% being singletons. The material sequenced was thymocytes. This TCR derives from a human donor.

The CDR3 protein is CASKTSDREQPQHF. The CDR3 DNA reads as TGTGCCAGCAAAACCTCGGACAGGGAGCAGCCCCAGCATTTT. The chain links TRBV2 to TRBJ1-5; 8 bases agree with TRBD1. The CDR3 contains 14 residues. CDR1 is SNHLY and CDR2 is FYNNEI in the germline V gene. Trimming cost V 7 bases and J 7 bases; bases outside gene matches: 9.